This T cell receptor beta chain derives from a study of T-cell memory formation after mild COVID-19. Across the study: Clusters of TCRs were largely donor specific.

There are 11 residues in the CDR3. Trimming took 5 bases from V and 1 from J, leaving 5 bases between them. CDR1 is SQVTM and CDR2 is ANQGSEA in the germline V gene. With regard to this clonotype: Its antigen is unidentified.

Study-level points and caveats: Most CD4+ clones that shrank were in CM and EM, while CD8+ ones turned up in EMRA. Clones shrinking from day 15 to 85 showed even CD4/CD8 mixes; later expanders tilted CD4+. Cross-reactive memory appears to have joined, as suggested by some responding clones showing up in pre-infection memory.

A single record per CDR3 protein comes from TCRdb applying MiXCR to the 5' RACE reads. The sample yields about 320,000 distinct CDR3 sequences, 14% seen once. Specimen: PBMCs or a T cell subset sorted from them (not recorded which). The TCR originated in a young man who had mild COVID-19 (a few samples of this study predate the infection). Cell type and time point are not known. The genes are TRBV29-1 and TRBJ1-1; D unresolved. CDR3 loop: CSVFENTEAFF. CDR3 DNA sequence: TGCAGCGTTTTTGAGAACACTGAAGCTTTCTTT.